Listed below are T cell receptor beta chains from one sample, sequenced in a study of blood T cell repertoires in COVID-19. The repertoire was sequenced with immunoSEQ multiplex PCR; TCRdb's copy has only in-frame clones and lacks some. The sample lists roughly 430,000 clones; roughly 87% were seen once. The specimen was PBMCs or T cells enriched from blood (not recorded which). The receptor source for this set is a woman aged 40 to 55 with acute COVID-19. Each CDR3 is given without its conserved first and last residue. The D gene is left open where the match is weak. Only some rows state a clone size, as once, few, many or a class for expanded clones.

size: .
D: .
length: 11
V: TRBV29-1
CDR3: SVAWGGAGELF

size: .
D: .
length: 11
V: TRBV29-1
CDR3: SVPGTPCFEQY

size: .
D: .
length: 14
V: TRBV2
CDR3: ASSELVYTTTSGAF

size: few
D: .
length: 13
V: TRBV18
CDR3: ASSPQTGDNSPLH

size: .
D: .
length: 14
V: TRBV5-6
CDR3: ASSLGRQLSSYEQY

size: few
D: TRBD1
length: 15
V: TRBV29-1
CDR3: SVERVTGGPDDYGYT

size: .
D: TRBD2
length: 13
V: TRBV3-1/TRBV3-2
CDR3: ASSQQLAGGETQY

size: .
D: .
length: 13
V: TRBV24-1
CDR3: ATSDSGGPNQPQH

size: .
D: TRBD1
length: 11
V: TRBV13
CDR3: ASSFRQGGEQY

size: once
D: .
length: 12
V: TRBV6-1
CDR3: ASSEVRGEVGYT

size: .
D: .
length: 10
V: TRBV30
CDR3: ATGLNNSPLH

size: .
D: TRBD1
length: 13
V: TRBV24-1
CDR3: ATSDPRQGSYEQY

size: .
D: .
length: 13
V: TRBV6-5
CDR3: ASRLADRSTDTQY

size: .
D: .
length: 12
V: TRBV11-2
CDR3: ASSSQAGSYEQY

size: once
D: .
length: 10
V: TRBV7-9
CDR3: ASSLDRSGYT

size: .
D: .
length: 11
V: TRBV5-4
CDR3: ASSFSGRAEAF

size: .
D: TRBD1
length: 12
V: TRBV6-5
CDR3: ASSNRDSPYEQY

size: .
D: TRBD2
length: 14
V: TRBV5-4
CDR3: ASSPYPSGGQETQY

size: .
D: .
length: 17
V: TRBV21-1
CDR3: ASSGEDRGRNCGANVLT

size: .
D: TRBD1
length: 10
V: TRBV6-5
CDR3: ASAKGDRGYT

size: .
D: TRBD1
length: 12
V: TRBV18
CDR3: ASSLGQGNTEAF

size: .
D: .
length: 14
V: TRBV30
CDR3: AWSVPRQLSGNTIY

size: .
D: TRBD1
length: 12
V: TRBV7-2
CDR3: ASSLGQGSLEQY

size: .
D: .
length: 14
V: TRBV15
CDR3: ATSTNPQRENQPQH

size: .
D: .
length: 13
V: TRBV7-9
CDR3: ASSLTGSDNSPLH

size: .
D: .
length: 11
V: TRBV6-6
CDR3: ASSRGRNSPLH

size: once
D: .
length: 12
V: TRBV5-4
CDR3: ASSLWGENHGYT

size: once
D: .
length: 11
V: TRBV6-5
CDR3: ASKKQQSYEQY

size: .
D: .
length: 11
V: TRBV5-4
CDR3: ASSLPYGEKLF

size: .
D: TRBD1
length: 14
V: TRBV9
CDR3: ASSVAVRDRGGGYT

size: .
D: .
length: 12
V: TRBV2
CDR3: ASSERLRGTEAF

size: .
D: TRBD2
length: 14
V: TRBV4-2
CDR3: ASSQTSGGNTGELF

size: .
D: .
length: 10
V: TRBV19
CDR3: ASSIRNTEAF

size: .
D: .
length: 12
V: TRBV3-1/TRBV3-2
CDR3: ASSQVPGPYEQY

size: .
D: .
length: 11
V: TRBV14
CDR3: ASSQTGSYGYT

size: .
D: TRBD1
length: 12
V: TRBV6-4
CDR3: AICRDRGPYEQY

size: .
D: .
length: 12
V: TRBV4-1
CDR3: ASSQERTTYGYT

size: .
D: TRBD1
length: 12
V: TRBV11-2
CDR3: ASSLLTGGNTIY

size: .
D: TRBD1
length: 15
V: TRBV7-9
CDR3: ASSSRLTGDSGNTIY

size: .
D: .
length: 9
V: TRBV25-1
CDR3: ASSGHTEAF

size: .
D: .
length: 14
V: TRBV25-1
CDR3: ASSATQYSGANVLT

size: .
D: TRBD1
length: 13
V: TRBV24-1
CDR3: ATSDPRTGHKPQH

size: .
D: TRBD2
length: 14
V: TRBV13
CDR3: ASSSTRLGGGYEQY

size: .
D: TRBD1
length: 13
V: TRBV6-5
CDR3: ASSPTHRGPYEQY

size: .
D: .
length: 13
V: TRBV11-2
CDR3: ASSLLINRGTEAF

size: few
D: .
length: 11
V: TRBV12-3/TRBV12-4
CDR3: ASSPRQTGELF

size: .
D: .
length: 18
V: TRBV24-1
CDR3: ATSDLQGSPLWAGADTQY

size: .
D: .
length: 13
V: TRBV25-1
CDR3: ASSELGGFEETQY

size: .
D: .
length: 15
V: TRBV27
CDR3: ASSLWLTDGREDTIY

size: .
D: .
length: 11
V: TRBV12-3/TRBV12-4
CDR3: ASSFFRGLEAF

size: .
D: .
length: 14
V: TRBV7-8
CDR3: ASSSQGGQTTDTQY

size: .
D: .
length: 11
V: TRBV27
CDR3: ASRATGIAGYT

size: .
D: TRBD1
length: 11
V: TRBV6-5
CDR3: ATEDRANTEAF

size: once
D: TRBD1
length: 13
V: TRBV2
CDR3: ASRGQGVSTDTQY

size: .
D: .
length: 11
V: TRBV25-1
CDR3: ASSELGSSGYT

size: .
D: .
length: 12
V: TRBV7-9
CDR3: ASSTQGSNQPQH

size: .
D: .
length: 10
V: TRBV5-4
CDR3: ASSLGGYEQY

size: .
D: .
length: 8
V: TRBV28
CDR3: ASPNQPQH